This T cell receptor beta chain stems from a study of shared T cell receptors in the human thymus. Trimming took off 3 bases at V and 1 base at J, with 9 bases between the two ends. The CDR3 spans 15 residues. Germline V gene data show CDR1 as SGHVS and CDR2 as FQNEAQ. The method was immunoSEQ multiplex PCR; TCRdb's version includes in-frame clones alone and lacks a portion of them. The sample includes about 540,000 clones, about 80% seen only once; the top ten take 0.013%. This clone has just one count. Another study also made use of these data, one on human thymus T cells. From that study: The source of the thymus tissue was resections taken during corrective heart surgery. Repertoires sampled from thymus and blood appeared biased in V and J gene usage. Related research described strongly overlapping thymic repertoires in unrelated people.

Source material: thymocytes. The sequence derives from a boy less than two years old with a congenital heart defect. The rearrangement uses TRBV7-8 and TRBJ2-2; D may be TRBD1 (6 bases). CDR3 sequence reads: CASSFGQWNTGELFF. In DNA, the CDR3 is TGTGCCAGCAGCTTCGGACAGTGGAACACCGGGGAGCTGTTTTTT.